A selection of T cell receptor beta chains follows, all from one sample in a study of blood T cell repertoires in COVID-19. Assay: immunoSEQ multiplex PCR; the TCRdb copy retains only in-frame clones and omits some. The sample holds approximately 120,000 clones, around 89% seen once. The source material was peripheral blood. The origin of the receptors is a human donor in a cohort sampled during active COVID-19. The CDR3 runs from the conserved cysteine through the conserved F or W. A D gene is named only where the DNA matches it firmly. The size field is filled for only some rows; it gives once, few, many or a size class.

clone_size,v_call,d_call,j_call,cdr3_aa,cdr3_nt
-,TRBV19,-,TRBJ2-7,CASSIHRASSYEQYF,TGTGCCAGTAGTATCCACAGGGCCTCCTCCTACGAGCAGTACTTC
-,TRBV18,TRBD2,TRBJ2-1,CASSPSGGEYNEQFF,TGTGCCAGCTCACCCTCGGGGGGGGAATACAATGAGCAGTTCTTC
-,TRBV21-1,-,TRBJ1-2,CASSKTDRANYGYTF,TGTGCCAGCAGCAAAACTGACAGAGCTAACTATGGCTACACCTTC
once,TRBV7-2,TRBD2,TRBJ2-1,CASGFRLAGYNEQFF,TGTGCCAGCGGTTTTAGGCTAGCGGGGTACAATGAGCAGTTCTTC
-,TRBV14,TRBD1,TRBJ2-7,CASSPRSIQGLTAPEQYF,TGTGCCAGCAGCCCAAGGTCTATACAGGGGCTAACGGCGCCCGAGCAGTACTTC
-,TRBV27,TRBD2,TRBJ2-7,CASHSLAGNSYEQYF,TGTGCCAGTCACTCTCTAGCGGGAAACTCCTACGAGCAGTACTTC
-,TRBV27,-,TRBJ2-1,CASSLPGRGNEQFF,TGTGCCAGCAGTTTGCCTGGAAGGGGGAATGAGCAGTTCTTC
-,TRBV15,-,TRBJ1-1,CATSRPGGALNTEAFF,TGTGCCACCAGCAGACCGGGAGGGGCTTTGAACACTGAAGCTTTCTTT
-,TRBV10-3,TRBD1,TRBJ1-2,CASGQGASGYTF,TGTGCCAGTGGACAGGGGGCGAGTGGCTACACCTTC
-,TRBV27,-,TRBJ2-1,CASSLSNGREQFF,TGTGCCAGCAGTTTATCGAATGGGCGTGAGCAGTTCTTC
-,TRBV4-2,-,TRBJ2-7,CASSQGGEAYEQYF,TGTGCCAGCAGCCAAGGGGGCGAGGCCTACGAGCAGTACTTC
-,TRBV10-3,-,TRBJ1-1,CAISELQGNTEAFF,TGTGCCATCAGTGAGTTACAGGGGAACACTGAAGCTTTCTTT
-,TRBV6-4,TRBD2,TRBJ2-3,CASSVAGGRQDTQYF,TGTGCCAGCAGTGTAGCGGGGGGGCGTCAAGATACGCAGTATTTT
-,TRBV18,TRBD1,TRBJ1-4,CASSPTNRGPNEKLFF,TGTGCCAGCTCACCAACAAACAGGGGGCCGAATGAAAAACTGTTTTTT
-,TRBV7-9,TRBD1,TRBJ1-6,CASSRGQGGNSPLHF,TGTGCCAGCAGCCGAGGACAGGGCGGGAATTCACCCCTCCACTTT
-,TRBV19,-,TRBJ2-1,CASSTRDTLYNEQFF,TGTGCCAGTAGTACCCGGGACACACTCTACAATGAGCAGTTCTTC